These 6 T cell receptor beta chains share one sample of origin, sequenced in a study of T-cell reconstitution after alpha-beta-depleted transplantation in children. It was with unique molecular identifiers that the TCRbeta library was prepared. TCRdb re-called the PCR reads with MiXCR, one entry per CDR3 protein. The sample comprises a few hundred thousand distinct CDR3 sequences, 10% to 15% of which are singletons, and 2.2% rests with the top ten. This sample comprised PBMCs, mostly from graft donor cells, obtained 360 days after TCRalphabeta/CD19-depleted stem cell transplant. The receptors originated from a male patient aged 5 to 17 who had a stem cell transplant for acute myeloid leukemia, so the T cells may come from the graft donor.

This chain uses TRBV29-1 with TRBJ2-3, with TRBD1 as a possible D gene (6 bases). Per the germline V gene, CDR1 is SQVTM and CDR2 is ANQGSEA. There are 14 residues in the CDR3. Deletions cut 5 bases from V and 0 bases from J, with 12 bases between. The CDR3 spells CSVPRGASTDTQYF. CDR3 bases: TGCAGCGTTCCCAGGGGAGCTAGCACAGATACGCAGTATTTT.

This clonotype was detected only a few times. The J gene is TRBJ2-5, the V gene TRBV5-1; D assignment may be TRBD1 or TRBD2 (5 bases each). Trimming stripped 5 bases from V and 1 base from J, with 15 bases between. The CDR3 loop spans 15 amino acids. Germline loops: CDR1 SGHRS, CDR2 YFSETQ. This chain's CDR3 is CASRPGASVQETQYF. The CDR3 DNA reads as TGCGCCAGCAGGCCCGGGGCCAGCGTCCAAGAGACCCAGTACTTC.

The chain has TRBV29-1 and TRBJ2-7, with TRBD2 identical over 10 bases. CDR3 length: 19 amino acids. Germline CDR1 reads SQVTM; CDR2 reads ANQGSEA. After removal of 4 bases from V and 2 bases from J, the junction contained 20 bases not matched to a gene. This CDR3 is CSVVIPSGGLLGRTYEQYF. The CDR3 DNA is TGCAGCGTTGTTATCCCTAGCGGGGGACTCTTGGGACGAACCTACGAGCAGTACTTC.

This clonotype was observed many times. The rearrangement joins TRBV24-1 to TRBJ2-5, with 7 bases lining up with TRBD1. Germline lookup yields CDR1 KGHDR and CDR2 SFDVKD. CDR3 length equals 14 residues. V dropped 3 bases and J dropped 4; count of bases not matched to a gene: 4. In DNA, the CDR3 is TGTGCCACCAGTGATACCCGACAGGGAGAGACCCAGTACTTC. It translates to CATSDTRQGETQYF.

This clonotype occurred a few times. The chain combines TRBV4-3 with TRBJ2-3; TRBD2 aligns across 9 bases. The V gene end was trimmed by 0 bases and the J gene end by 3 bases; junction bases not matched to a gene: 4. The CDR3 runs to 16 residues. Germline CDR1 and CDR2: LGHNA and YSLEER. The CDR3 region is CASSQDTTSGTDTQYF. The CDR3 bases are TGCGCCAGCAGCCAAGATACAACTAGCGGGACAGATACGCAGTATTTT.

In its sample, this clonotype was seen a few times. The V gene is TRBV10-3, the J gene TRBJ2-2; no firm D call. With 3 bases removed from V and 7 bases from J, the gap between germline ends came to 12 bases. The CDR3 is 14 amino acids. Germline CDR1 reads ENHRY; CDR2 reads SYGVKD. The DNA of the CDR3 is TGTGCCATCAGTGACAGGACCTCAGGCGGGGAGCTGTTTTTT. Translation: CAISDRTSGGELFF.